This T cell receptor (beta chain) stems from a study of cytomegalovirus exposure and HLA in healthy donors. Study in general: An earlier analysis identified more than 90 million unique TCR beta sequences in about 200 million T cells.

On this clone itself: No antigen is known for it.

Study-level results: For most TCR beta V segments, an earlier analysis put the productive rate at about 87% or about 30% of the time. An analysis was carried out later, and it reportedly showed fewer N-insertions in an Asian-associated ancestry cluster than the approximately 670-donor mean.

Germline CDR1 SEHNR, CDR2 FQNEAQ (reference sequence). The J segment lost 0 bases and the V segment lost 3 bases, leaving 2 bases of the junction unmatched. The CDR3 runs 15 residues. This PCR relied on a set of 60 Vbeta primers and 13 Jbeta primers. The table came from immunoSEQ multiplex PCR; TCRdb's copy has only in-frame clones and leaves some out. The sample carries 150,000 to 200,000 clones, 80% to 90% recorded once. The clonotype was recovered from a man between 18 and 35 years old in good health and CMV-seronegative. Sequenced sample: PBMCs. The chain combines TRBV7-9 with TRBJ2-3; 8 positions agree with TRBD1. The CDR3 bases are TGTGCCAGCAGCTTCCGGGACAGGAGCACAGATACGCAGTATTTT. Translation: CASSFRDRSTDTQYF.